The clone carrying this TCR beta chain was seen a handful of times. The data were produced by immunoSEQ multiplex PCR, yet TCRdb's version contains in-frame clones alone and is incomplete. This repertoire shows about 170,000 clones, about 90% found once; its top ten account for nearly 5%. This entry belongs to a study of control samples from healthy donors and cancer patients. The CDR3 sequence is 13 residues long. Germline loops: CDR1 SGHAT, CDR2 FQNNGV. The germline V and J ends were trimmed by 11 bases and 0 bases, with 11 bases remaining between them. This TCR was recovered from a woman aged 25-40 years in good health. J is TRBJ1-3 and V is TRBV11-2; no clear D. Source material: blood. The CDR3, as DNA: TGTGCCTCGCGCGGAAGCTCTGGAAACACCATATATTTT. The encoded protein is CASRGSSGNTIYF.